This TCR beta chain emerged from a study of blood T cell repertoires in COVID-19. Study as a whole: Researchers got acute and convalescent COVID-19 samples from the United States, Italy and Spain.

In the original analysis: Nucleated cell counts were estimated from reference gene primer amplification. TCRdb's table, derived via immunoSEQ multiplex PCR, lists solely in-frame clones and lacks some. D and trimming were read from the DNA, whereas the V and J calls and clone size are those reported in that table. Altogether 200,000 to 250,000 clones are present, about 86% being singletons, with the ten largest covering 2.2%. V lost 4 bases, J lost 8 bases, and 9 bases stayed unmatched. The CDR3 is 15 amino acids. The germline V gene encodes CDR1 SGDLS and CDR2 YYNGEE. The TCR comes from a woman aged 50 to 60 with acute or convalescent COVID-19. Input material: peripheral blood. The chain combines TRBV9 with TRBJ2-1, with TRBD2 matching 10 bases. CDR3 sequence: CASSLLAGVDDEQFF. As DNA, the CDR3 is TGTGCCAGCAGCCTTCTAGCGGGAGTTGACGATGAGCAGTTCTTC.